This entry lists 21 T cell receptor beta chains sequenced from one sample in a study of T cell responses to AZD1222 COVID-19 vaccine. The data were produced by immunoSEQ multiplex PCR, yet TCRdb's version contains in-frame clones alone and is incomplete. The top ten hold approximately 5.3% of the sample, which has roughly 140,000 clones, under 95% seen once. The sequenced sample was peripheral blood, obtained on day 0 of AZD1222 vaccination. All receptors come from an adult in good health.

The V gene is TRBV19, the J gene TRBJ2-7; tentative D call: TRBD2 (5 bases). The CDR3 is 13 amino acids. Trimming took off 7 bases at V and 3 bases at J, with 13 bases between the two ends. CDR1 LNHDA and CDR2 SQIVND come from the germline V gene (reference sequence). DNA of the CDR3: TGTGCCAGTAAACGAGGTCGGGACTACGAGCAGTACTTC. This translates into CASKRGRDYEQYF.

The V gene is TRBV5-5, the J gene TRBJ1-4; no clear D. Germline V gene data show CDR1 as SGHKS and CDR2 as YYEKEE (reference sequence). Trimming took 4 bases from V and 1 from J, leaving 8 bases between them. This CDR3 region has 14 residues. CDR3 DNA: TGTGCCAGCAGCCGGACGATAACTAATGAAAAACTGTTTTTT. As protein: CASSRTITNEKLFF.

The chain links TRBV6-6 to TRBJ2-1; 11 bases map to TRBD2. J lost 4 bases, V lost 7 bases, and 9 bases had no gene match. The CDR3 contains 16 residues. CDR1 is MNHNY, CDR2 SVGAGI, per germline (reference sequence). Here the CDR3 reads CASTQPTSGKYNEQFF. The CDR3 coding sequence is TGTGCCAGCACCCAACCGACTAGCGGGAAATACAATGAGCAGTTCTTC.

This rearrangement joins TRBV6-5 to TRBJ1-1; possible D gene TRBD1, 6 bases. The ends were cut back, 5 bases at V and 1 base at J, with 14 bases in the middle. The CDR3 extends over 15 amino acids. CDR1 and CDR2 from the germline V gene are MNHEY and SVGAGI. The CDR3 nucleotides read TGTGCCAGCAGTCGGAATTTACAGGGGAACACTGAAGCTTTCTTT. Protein sequence: CASSRNLQGNTEAFF.

The V call is TRBV19, the J call TRBJ1-2; the D gene is possibly TRBD1 (6 bases). This CDR3 is built from 14 residues. The V gene lost 7 bases and the J gene lost 4 bases, with 16 bases spanning the gap. Germline lookup yields CDR1 LNHDA and CDR2 SQIVND (reference sequence). The CDR3 DNA sequence: TGTGCCAGTACCACGGGAGGGGGTCTCTATGGCTACACCTTC. Its translation: CASTTGGGLYGYTF.

In its sample, this clone was seen a few times. The chain uses TRBV6-5 and TRBJ2-1; 7 positions agree with TRBD2. This CDR3 is 15 amino acids long. Germline V CDR1 and CDR2: MNHEY, SVGAGI. V lost 3 bases to trimming and J lost 1 base; unmatched junction nucleotides: 3. In nucleotides, the CDR3 is TGTGCCAGCAGTTATAGCGGGCCGTCCTACAATGAGCAGTTCTTC. Encoded protein: CASSYSGPSYNEQFF.

The genes are TRBV28 and TRBJ2-5; TRBD1 aligns across 9 bases. With V trimmed by 6 bases and J by 6 bases, 8 bases remained unmatched. Germline CDR1 is MDHEN and CDR2 is SYDVKM. The CDR3 is made up of 14 amino acids. DNA of the CDR3: TGTGCCAGCAGCGCTACAGGGGGCTGGAAGACCCAGTACTTC. Translating gives CASSATGGWKTQYF. Full variable domain (rest looked up from reference TRBV28 and TRBJ2-5): DVKVTQSSRYLVKRTGEKVFLECVQDMDHENMFWYRQDPGLGLRLIYFSYDVKMKEKGDIPEGYSVSREKKERFSLILESASTNQTSMYLCASSATGGWKTQYFGPGTRLLVL.

The chain has TRBV25-1 and TRBJ2-7, with D possibly called TRBD1 or TRBD2 (5 bases each). The length of the CDR3 is 14 residues. V lost 3 bases and J 2 bases, leaving 11 bases between the germline ends. Germline CDR1 and CDR2: MGHDK and SYGVNS. The CDR3 DNA follows: TGTGCCAGCAGTGATGGGGGTCCTCCCTACGAGCAGTACTTC. Amino acid sequence: CASSDGGPPYEQYF.

This chain links TRBV5-1 with TRBJ2-1, with D possibly called TRBD1 or TRBD2 (5 bases each). Germline loops: CDR1 SGHRS, CDR2 YFSETQ. This CDR3 region has 17 residues. Trimming cost V 5 bases and J 0 bases, with 18 bases left between them. Here the CDR3 reads CASRRGSTGGSYNEQFF. CDR3 nucleotides: TGCGCCAGCAGGAGGGGTTCGACGGGTGGCTCCTACAATGAGCAGTTCTTC.

The V gene is TRBV5-1, the J gene TRBJ2-7, with TRBD1 matching 9 bases. The CDR3 contains 15 residues. V lost 1 base and J lost 5; bases outside the gene matches: 7. Germline V lookup: CDR1 SGHRS, CDR2 YFSETQ. Here the CDR3 DNA reads TGCGCCAGCAGCTTGCTGGACAGGGGAGCGAACGAGCAGTACTTC. Encoded protein: CASSLLDRGANEQYF.

CDR3: CASSQEDKISSYNEQFF. The CDR3 coding sequence is TGCGCCAGCAGCCAAGAGGACAAAATAAGCTCCTACAATGAGCAGTTCTTC. The J gene is TRBJ2-1, the V gene TRBV4-1; weak D call: TRBD1 (5 bases). CDR3 length: 17 residues. The germline gives CDR1 MGHRA, CDR2 YSYEKL. Between the trimmed V and J ends, which lost 0 bases and 0 bases, there was a span of 12 bases.

The rearrangement uses TRBV2 and TRBJ2-5, with D possibly TRBD1 on 6 matching bases. Looked up from germline, CDR1 is SNHLY and CDR2 is FYNNEI. CDR3 length equals 15 residues. Trimming removed 8 bases at V and 1 base at J, with 17 bases between. The CDR3 protein is CASGYLGAIQETQYF. Here the CDR3 DNA reads TGTGCCAGCGGATATCTGGGGGCAATCCAAGAGACCCAGTACTTC.

The chain joins TRBV9 to TRBJ2-3; no reliable D call. V lost 3 bases and J 2 bases, leaving 13 bases between the germline ends. Looked up from germline, CDR1 is SGDLS and CDR2 is YYNGEE. This CDR3 contains 15 residues. The CDR3 loop reads CASSEQPRATDTQYF. DNA for the CDR3: TGTGCCAGCAGCGAGCAGCCTCGGGCCACAGATACGCAGTATTTT.

The rearrangement uses TRBV5-4 and TRBJ2-5; 7 bases match TRBD1. The CDR3 runs 14 residues. Trimming cost V 2 bases and J 1 base; bases outside gene matches: 2. Germline CDR1 and CDR2: SGHNT and YYREEE (reference sequence). In nucleotides, the CDR3 is TGTGCCAGCAGCTTTGGGACAGCCCAAGAGACCCAGTACTTC. Its translation is CASSFGTAQETQYF.

The gene calls are TRBV5-1 and TRBJ2-3; D is perhaps TRBD2 (6 bases). The CDR3 runs to 15 residues. The V gene lost 8 bases and the J gene lost 3 bases, with 19 bases spanning the gap. Germline assignment: CDR1 SGHRS and CDR2 YFSETQ. CDR3 loop: CASKAAAGLTDTQYF. In DNA, the CDR3 is TGCGCCAGTAAAGCGGCGGCGGGATTGACAGATACGCAGTATTTT. The variable domain in full, completed from reference TRBV5-1 and TRBJ2-3, reads KAGVTQTPRYLIKTRGQQVTLSCSPISGHRSVSWYQQTPGQGLQFLFEYFSETQRNKGNFPGRFSGRQFSNSRSEMNVSTLELGDSALYLCASKAAAGLTDTQYFGPGTRLTVL.

The chain is built from TRBV28 and TRBJ1-4, with a weak D call TRBD1 (5 bases). Germline V gene data show CDR1 as MDHEN and CDR2 as SYDVKM. This CDR3 region has 13 residues. The V end was cut by 3 bases, the J end by 8 bases, with 10 bases between. CDR3 region: CASSLRGGEKLFF. DNA for the CDR3: TGTGCCAGCAGTTTGCGGGGCGGGGAAAAACTGTTTTTT.

The rearrangement joins TRBV2 to TRBJ1-1; TRBD1 matches 8 bases. Trimming removed 6 bases from V and 1 base from J; junction bases left unmatched: 7. This CDR3 is 15 amino acids long. Germline CDR1 and CDR2: SNHLY and FYNNEI. The CDR3 DNA sequence: TGTGCCAGCAGGCCCCAAACAGGGGGGAACACTGAAGCTTTCTTT. Encoded protein: CASRPQTGGNTEAFF. The complete variable domain, with remaining parts taken from reference TRBV2 and TRBJ1-1, reads EPEVTQTPSHQVTQMGQEVILRCVPISNHLYFYWYRQILGQKVEFLVSFYNNEISEKSEIFDDQFSVERPDGSNFTLKIRSTKLEDSAMYFCASRPQTGGNTEAFFGQGTRLTVV.

The V call is TRBV6-2 or TRBV6-3, the J call TRBJ1-1; 8 positions match TRBD1. The germline gives CDR1 MNHEY, CDR2 SVGEGT. The trim removed 6 bases at V and 2 bases at J, leaving 5 bases unmatched. The CDR3 spans 14 residues. The CDR3 spells CASSPGGPNTEAFF. In DNA, the CDR3 is TGTGCCAGCAGCCCAGGGGGCCCCAACACTGAAGCTTTCTTT.

This clone has a handful of counts. V and J are TRBV6-5 and TRBJ2-1; TRBD1 or TRBD2 may be the D gene (5 bases each). Trimming took 1 base from V and 10 from J, leaving 11 bases between them. CDR1 and CDR2 (germline): MNHEY, SVGAGI. This CDR3 has 13 residues. CDR3 loop: CASSYYRGVEQFF. The DNA for the CDR3 is TGTGCCAGCAGTTACTACCGGGGCGTCGAGCAGTTCTTC.

This clone was seen only once. Written as DNA, the CDR3 is TGCGCCAGCAGCCAAGTTATGGGAGAGAGCAATCAGCCCCAGCATTTT. Residues: CASSQVMGESNQPQHF. This chain connects TRBV4-1 to TRBJ1-5, with unresolved D. V lost 1 base and J lost 1, with 11 bases in between. The CDR3 loop spans 16 amino acids. Germline loops: CDR1 MGHRA, CDR2 YSYEKL.

The chain has TRBV12-3 or TRBV12-4 and TRBJ1-5; perhaps TRBD1 as D (5 bases). The CDR3 sequence is 11 residues long. V was pared by 3 bases and J by 9 bases, with 6 bases between. The CDR3 here is CASSFGGPQHF. CDR3 DNA: TGTGCCAGCAGTTTCGGGGGGCCCCAGCATTTT.